There are a few counts of the clone carrying this T cell receptor beta chain. Its antigen is not identified. Indicated time point: patch test 3, about 24 weeks after DPC sensitization. Treatment here: therapeutic diphenylcyclopropenone sensitization with weekly scalp DPC. The donor pool consisted of alopecia patients aged 18 to 70 years, considered suitable for DPC. This CDR3 comprises 12 residues. V lost 3 bases and J 4 bases, leaving 8 bases between the germline ends. The germline V gene has CDR1 SQVTM and CDR2 ANQGSEA. TCRdb re-called the RACE reads with MiXCR, one entry per CDR3 protein. Of some 180,000 distinct CDR3 sequences listed, under 25% were seen once; the top ten hold under 2.5%. The sample belongs to a study of human T cells and chemical hapten exposure. Points from the study as a whole: Those TCRs sitting above 1 in 1000 frequency stayed the same with DPC sensitization.

Sequenced material: whole blood, taken in connection with sensitization to the hapten diphenylcyclopropenone (DPC). V gene TRBV29-1 combines with J gene TRBJ2-3; D possibly uses TRBD1 or TRBD2 (5 bases each). This clonotype originated in a woman aged 40 to 50 with alopecia areata. Some clones in this sample may be carry-over from other donors' samples. The CDR3 coding sequence is TGCAGCGTTGATGGGGGATCAGATACGCAGTATTTT. This translates into CSVDGGSDTQYF.